Sequencing of this TCR beta chain was carried out in a study of shared T cell receptors in the human thymus. Assay: immunoSEQ multiplex PCR; the TCRdb copy retains only in-frame clones and omits some. This table has 600,000 to 900,000 clones, approximately 83% appearing once. The V and J ends lost 4 bases and 3 bases respectively, with 15 bases between them. This CDR3 is built from 15 residues. From germline, CDR1 is MDHEN and CDR2 SYDVKM. These sequences were also reported in another study, on human thymus T cells.

Specimen: thymocytes. The V call is TRBV28, the J call TRBJ1-2; maybe TRBD1 (6 bases). This clonotype was obtained from a girl under three years old with a congenital heart defect. The CDR3 DNA reads TGTGCCAGCAGTTACATAGGACAGCCTCACTATGGCTACACCTTC. Translated, it gives CASSYIGQPHYGYTF.